This TCR beta chain was documented in a study of T cells after yellow fever vaccination. Germline V gene lookup returns CDR1 SSHAT and CDR2 FNYEAQ (reference sequence). The CDR3 consists of 15 residues. MiXCR, run by TCRdb on the 5' RACE reads, gives a single entry per CDR3 protein. In the table there are approximately 32,000 distinct CDR3 sequences, about 4.4% of which are singletons. This clonotype was recorded at least ten times. The junction departs from the called germline gene at one end, perhaps through a read error. Source: CD8+ T cells sorted from PBMCs, taken 5 days after the yellow fever booster vaccination. The TCR comes from a man aged 30 to 45 who received the YFV17D yellow fever vaccine. The chain links TRBV7-7 to TRBJ2-1; no clear D gene. DNA of the CDR3: TGTGCTAGCAGCTTTACCGCGTCACCCTACAATGAGCAGTTCTTC. It codes for CASSFTASPYNEQFF.